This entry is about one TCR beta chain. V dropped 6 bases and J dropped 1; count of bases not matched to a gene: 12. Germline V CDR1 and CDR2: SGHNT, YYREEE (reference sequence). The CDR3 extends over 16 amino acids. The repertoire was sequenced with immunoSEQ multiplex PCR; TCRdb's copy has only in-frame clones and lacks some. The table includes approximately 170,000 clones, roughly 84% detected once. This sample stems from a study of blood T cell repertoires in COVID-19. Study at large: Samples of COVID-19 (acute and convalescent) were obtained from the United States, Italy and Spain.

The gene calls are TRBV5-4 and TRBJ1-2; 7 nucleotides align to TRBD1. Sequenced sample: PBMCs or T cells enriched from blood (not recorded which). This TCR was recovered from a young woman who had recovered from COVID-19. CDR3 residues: CASTQGTAGGNYGYTF. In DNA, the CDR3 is TGTGCCAGCACCCAAGGGACAGCCGGAGGTAACTATGGCTACACCTTC.